The rows below give T cell receptor beta chains drawn from one sample of a study of T cell changes during pregnancy in multiple sclerosis. Sequenced by immunoSEQ multiplex PCR; TCRdb stores in-frame clones only, minus some. The table lists more than 40,000 clones, approximately 94% of them singletons. The source was CD4+ T cells from peripheral blood mononuclear cells, collected in the second trimester of pregnancy. These receptors were taken from a female donor with multiple sclerosis, enrolled in a pregnancy study. Each CDR3 is given without its conserved first and last residue. Fields, in order: V gene, J gene, D gene, CDR3 protein. D genes are given only for firm matches.

v_gene: TRBV7-2; j_gene: TRBJ1-2; d_gene: .; CDR3aa: ASSFDRGNYGYT
v_gene: TRBV7-3; j_gene: TRBJ1-2; d_gene: TRBD1; CDR3aa: ASSKEQGNGYT
v_gene: TRBV7-2; j_gene: TRBJ1-2; d_gene: .; CDR3aa: ASSFSVREEYGYT
v_gene: TRBV5-1; j_gene: TRBJ2-7; d_gene: .; CDR3aa: ASSSGTGLSYEQY
v_gene: TRBV7-6; j_gene: TRBJ2-3; d_gene: TRBD2; CDR3aa: ASSLVGLAGSDTQY
v_gene: TRBV6-1; j_gene: TRBJ2-5; d_gene: .; CDR3aa: ASSEQAGVETQY
v_gene: TRBV6-5; j_gene: TRBJ2-7; d_gene: .; CDR3aa: ASHSRGSYEQY
v_gene: TRBV9; j_gene: TRBJ1-2; d_gene: TRBD1; CDR3aa: ASSASQGQANSGYGYT
v_gene: TRBV5-1; j_gene: TRBJ2-6; d_gene: .; CDR3aa: ASREGWTGANVLT
v_gene: TRBV6-5; j_gene: TRBJ2-5; d_gene: .; CDR3aa: ASRGDQETQY
v_gene: TRBV5-1; j_gene: TRBJ2-1; d_gene: TRBD2; CDR3aa: ASSLVSGANNEQF
v_gene: TRBV4-2; j_gene: TRBJ2-3; d_gene: TRBD2; CDR3aa: ASSQELAGGQDTQY
v_gene: TRBV7-2; j_gene: TRBJ2-3; d_gene: .; CDR3aa: ASRQGSTDTQY
v_gene: TRBV9; j_gene: TRBJ2-3; d_gene: TRBD2; CDR3aa: ASSATGTSGGSTDTQY
v_gene: TRBV4-3; j_gene: TRBJ1-1; d_gene: .; CDR3aa: ASSPQVNTEAF
v_gene: TRBV19; j_gene: TRBJ1-1; d_gene: .; CDR3aa: ASSTGVGTEAF
v_gene: TRBV6-4; j_gene: TRBJ2-1; d_gene: TRBD2; CDR3aa: ASNPRSGGAFNEQF
v_gene: TRBV18; j_gene: TRBJ1-1; d_gene: .; CDR3aa: ASSSRGNTEAF
v_gene: TRBV14; j_gene: TRBJ1-2; d_gene: TRBD1; CDR3aa: ASSLRGGGGYT
v_gene: TRBV10-3; j_gene: TRBJ1-6; d_gene: .; CDR3aa: AISRERSRNSPLH
v_gene: TRBV4-2; j_gene: TRBJ1-2; d_gene: .; CDR3aa: ASSQDEGLNYGYT
v_gene: TRBV7-5; j_gene: TRBJ1-2; d_gene: .; CDR3aa: VRSHDIIYGYT
v_gene: TRBV4-2; j_gene: TRBJ2-3; d_gene: TRBD2; CDR3aa: ASSQGLNSGGTDTDTQY
v_gene: TRBV7-7; j_gene: TRBJ2-3; d_gene: .; CDR3aa: ASSLAGGAGTDTQY
v_gene: TRBV19; j_gene: TRBJ2-7; d_gene: .; CDR3aa: ASSSDWSYEQY
v_gene: TRBV27; j_gene: TRBJ1-2; d_gene: .; CDR3aa: ASSPTPAGDYGYT
v_gene: TRBV7-9; j_gene: TRBJ1-5; d_gene: .; CDR3aa: ASSLLGDNQPQH
v_gene: TRBV11-2; j_gene: TRBJ1-1; d_gene: .; CDR3aa: ASSLSNTEAF
v_gene: TRBV6-6; j_gene: TRBJ2-1; d_gene: TRBD1; CDR3aa: ASSYAQQGNNEQF